These 32 T cell receptor beta chains came from one sample sequenced in a study of early T cells in non-severe SARS-CoV-2 infection. Using its own MiXCR run on the 5' RACE reads, TCRdb lists one record per CDR3 protein. The sample records 60,000 to 75,000 distinct CDR3 sequences, around 11% being singletons. Sequencing input: whole blood. Receptors were obtained from an adult who was a healthcare worker with PCR-confirmed SARS-CoV-2 infection or an uninfected control (not recorded which).

This clonotype was picked up a small number of times. The V and J genes are TRBV7-9 and TRBJ2-3, with D unclear. This CDR3 comprises 18 residues. Trimming removed 1 base from V and 7 bases from J, with 24 bases in between. Germline V gene lookup returns CDR1 SEHNR and CDR2 FQNEAQ (reference sequence). The DNA for the CDR3 is TGTGCCAGCAGCTTAGAGGCCGTCTACAACCAACGCCTGTATACGCAGTATTTT. It encodes CASSLEAVYNQRLYTQYF.

The chain uses TRBV5-1 and TRBJ1-2; 7 bases match TRBD1. CDR1 is SGHRS and CDR2 is YFSETQ in the germline V gene. Unmatched junction bases numbered 5, after V lost 3 bases and J lost 0 bases. The CDR3 consists of 15 residues. CDR3 amino acids: CASSSEGAPNYGYTF. CDR3 in DNA: TGCGCCAGCAGCTCGGAGGGGGCGCCTAACTATGGCTACACCTTC. The full variable domain, its missing parts supplied by reference TRBV5-1 and TRBJ1-2, is KAGVTQTPRYLIKTRGQQVTLSCSPISGHRSVSWYQQTPGQGLQFLFEYFSETQRNKGNFPGRFSGRQFSNSRSEMNVSTLELGDSALYLCASSSEGAPNYGYTFGSGTRLTVV.

This chain joins TRBV18 and TRBJ1-1; D is possibly TRBD1 (5 bases). Germline loops: CDR1 KGHSH, CDR2 LQKENI. Trimming left V 5 bases short and J 7 bases short, with 17 bases between. This CDR3 region has 14 residues. CDR3 protein: CASSEPGLPFEAFF. CDR3 in DNA: TGTGCCAGCTCAGAACCGGGACTGCCTTTTGAAGCTTTCTTT.

J is TRBJ2-1 and V is TRBV12-3 or TRBV12-4; possible D gene TRBD2, 6 bases. V lost 2 bases and J 12 bases, leaving 14 bases between the germline ends. CDR3 length equals 13 residues. CDR3: CASSLHVGRMQFF. CDR3 coding DNA: TGTGCCAGCAGTTTACATGTCGGGAGAATGCAGTTCTTC.

The chain couples TRBV19 to TRBJ2-7; 9 bases fit TRBD2. The germline V gene has CDR1 LNHDA and CDR2 SQIVND (reference sequence). The V gene end was trimmed by 4 bases and the J gene end by 0 bases; junction bases not matched to a gene: 4. The CDR3 contains 15 residues. The CDR3 protein is CASSTTSGSSYEQYF. In nucleotides, the CDR3 is TGTGCCAGTAGTACGACTAGCGGAAGCTCCTACGAGCAGTACTTC.

This clonotype was detected only a few times. Here the CDR3 DNA reads TGTGCCAGCAGCCCAGCCCAGGGGGCCTACGAGCAGTACTTC. It translates to CASSPAQGAYEQYF. The chain combines TRBV9 with TRBJ2-7; 7 positions match TRBD1. The CDR3 is 14 amino acids. Per germline, CDR1 SGDLS and CDR2 YYNGEE. V shed 4 bases and J 2 bases; nucleotides not matched to a gene: 6. Together with reference TRBV9 and TRBJ2-7, the CDR3 gives the full variable domain: DSGVTQTPKHLITATGQRVTLRCSPRSGDLSVYWYQQSLDQGLQFLIQYYNGEERAKGNILERFSAQQFPDLHSELNLSSLELGDSALYFCASSPAQGAYEQYFGPGTRLTVT.

This clonotype came up a few times. This chain links TRBV19 with TRBJ1-5; D ambiguous. Per germline, CDR1 LNHDA and CDR2 SQIVND (reference sequence). The CDR3 runs 14 residues. Trimming shortened V by 7 bases and J by 7 bases, and 17 bases separated the two germline ends. CDR3 in DNA: TGTGCCAGTAATTCGTGGGGATCGGGCCAGCCCCAGCATTTT. It specifies CASNSWGSGQPQHF.

This clonotype was recorded many times. The chain employs TRBV6-2 or TRBV6-3 and TRBJ2-1, with D tentatively TRBD1 (5 bases). Looked up from germline, CDR1 is MNHEY and CDR2 is SVGEGT. The CDR3 is made up of 15 amino acids. V dropped 2 bases and J dropped 4 bases, with 12 bases sitting between them. The CDR3 is CASSYVDTSYNEQFF. The CDR3 coding sequence is TGTGCCAGCAGTTACGTGGACACATCTTACAATGAGCAGTTCTTC.

This clonotype was seen at least ten times. The chain combines TRBV28 with TRBJ2-7; perhaps D is TRBD1 or TRBD2 (5 bases each). This CDR3 is built from 14 residues. V was pared by 4 bases and J by 4 bases, with 14 bases between. Per germline, CDR1 MDHEN and CDR2 SYDVKM. CDR3 sequence (DNA): TGTGCCAGCAGTTCCCCGGGGCAGTCGTACGAGCAGTACTTC. Its protein is CASSSPGQSYEQYF.

This clonotype was observed a handful of times. The chain combines TRBV13 with TRBJ1-1, with no clear D. The CDR3 spans 14 residues. Germline CDR1 is PRHDT and CDR2 is FYEKMQ (reference sequence). Trimming took off 5 bases at V and 3 bases at J, with 13 bases between the two ends. The chain's CDR3 is CASSLFDGYTEAFF. DNA of the CDR3: TGTGCCAGCAGCCTATTTGACGGCTACACTGAAGCTTTCTTT.

The chain combines TRBV7-9 with TRBJ2-1; 10 bases line up with TRBD2. The J segment lost 3 bases and the V segment lost 5 bases, leaving 19 bases of the junction unmatched. Germline loops: CDR1 SEHNR, CDR2 FQNEAQ (reference sequence). This CDR3 has 20 residues. This CDR3 reads CASSPLGISQREGLYNEQFF. In DNA form, the CDR3 reads TGTGCCAGCAGCCCCCTCGGGATTTCCCAGCGGGAGGGCCTCTACAATGAGCAGTTCTTC.

The chain recombines TRBV29-1 with TRBJ1-4; a weak D match, TRBD1 (6 bases). Trimming stripped 3 bases from V and 8 bases from J, with 19 bases between. Germline V gene data show CDR1 as SQVTM and CDR2 as ANQGSEA. CDR3 size: 15 residues. CDR3: CSVDDSGRGGEKLFF. The CDR3 DNA is TGCAGCGTTGATGATTCCGGCAGGGGAGGGGAAAAACTGTTTTTT.

V usage is TRBV7-2 and J usage is TRBJ1-6, with unresolved D. Germline CDR1 and CDR2: SGHTA and FQGNSA. V was trimmed by 5 bases and J by 7 bases, leaving 18 bases between them. This CDR3 contains 16 residues. In DNA form, the CDR3 reads TGTGCCAGCAGCCGCAAGACCGGGATCCTGAATTCACCCCTCCACTTT. It codes for CASSRKTGILNSPLHF. Combining the CDR3 with reference TRBV7-2 and TRBJ1-6 gives the whole variable domain GAGVSQSPSNKVTEKGKDVELRCDPISGHTALYWYRQSLGQGLEFLIYFQGNSAPDKSGLPSDRFSAERTGGSVSTLTIQRTQQEDSAVYLCASSRKTGILNSPLHFGNGTRLTVT.

This rearrangement joins TRBV6-6 to TRBJ2-5; D perhaps matches TRBD1 (6 bases). V was pared by 5 bases and J by 1 base, with 11 bases between. The CDR3 has 14 residues. In germline, CDR1 is MNHNY, CDR2 SVGAGI (reference sequence). The CDR3 DNA follows: TGTGCCAGCAGTCCAACAGGGTTCCAAGAGACCCAGTACTTC. Translation gives CASSPTGFQETQYF.

In this sample, this clonotype turned up many times. The gene calls are TRBV6-2 or TRBV6-3 and TRBJ2-5; weak D call: TRBD2 (5 bases). V lost 2 bases, J lost 4 bases, and 20 bases lay in between. Germline-derived CDR1 and CDR2 are MNHEY and SVGEGT. The CDR3 contains 17 residues. CDR3 residues: CASSYPASTSRGETQYF. The CDR3, as DNA: TGTGCCAGCAGTTACCCCGCTTCGACGAGCCGGGGAGAGACCCAGTACTTC.

This clonotype was seen repeatedly, ten times or more. The rearrangement uses TRBV20-1 and TRBJ1-2; 8 nucleotides agree with TRBD1. The CDR3 has 13 residues. CDR1 is DFQATT and CDR2 is SNEGSKA in the germline V gene (reference sequence). The V segment lost 4 bases and the J segment 3 bases; nucleotides outside the gene matches: 4. CDR3 residues: CSATAQGDYGYTF. In nucleotides, the CDR3 is TGCAGTGCTACGGCACAGGGGGACTATGGCTACACCTTC.

The sample holds a few counts of this clonotype. The CDR3 sequence is CASSDRGVGANVLTF. DNA of the CDR3: TGTGCCAGCAGTGACAGGGGGGTTGGGGCCAACGTCCTGACTTTC. This chain connects TRBV25-1 to TRBJ2-6; maybe TRBD1 (7 bases). This CDR3 comprises 15 residues. Germline V gene lookup returns CDR1 MGHDK and CDR2 SYGVNS. Trimming shortened V by 3 bases and J by 3 bases, and 9 bases separated the two germline ends.

This clonotype was seen at least ten times. The J gene is TRBJ1-4, the V gene TRBV15, with D unclear. Germline CDR1 LNHNV, CDR2 YYDKDF (reference sequence). V dropped 1 base and J dropped 5 bases, with 8 bases sitting between them. The CDR3 length is 14 residues. CDR3 amino acids: CATSRGGENEKLFF. For the CDR3, the DNA is TGTGCCACCAGCAGAGGAGGAGAAAATGAAAAACTGTTTTTT.

This clonotype was counted ten times or more. The chain uses TRBV5-4 and TRBJ2-3, with TRBD2 as a possible D gene (7 bases). The V and J ends lost 4 bases and 2 bases respectively, with 14 bases between them. The CDR3 runs to 15 residues. The germline V gene encodes CDR1 SGHNT and CDR2 YYREEE (reference sequence). CDR3 nucleotides: TGTGCCAGCAGCCAAGGGGGGGGGGTCACAGATACGCAGTATTTT. Translated, it gives CASSQGGGVTDTQYF.

This clonotype was seen ten or more times. The chain combines TRBV7-9 with TRBJ1-1; the D gene is possibly TRBD1 (6 bases). The germline V gene encodes CDR1 SEHNR and CDR2 FQNEAQ (reference sequence). V was shortened by 8 bases and J by 1 base, with 11 bases between the two germline ends. The CDR3 spans 13 residues. The CDR3 nucleotides read TGTGCCAGCTCACCACAGGGGAACACTGAAGCTTTCTTT. This codes for CASSPQGNTEAFF.

The chain's CDR3 is CASRGYRGTEAFF. DNA of the CDR3: TGTGCCAGCAGGGGATACAGGGGCACTGAAGCTTTCTTT. The rearrangement links TRBV28 to TRBJ1-1; the match to TRBD1 covers 7 bases. Trimming removed 6 bases from V and 4 bases from J; junction bases left unmatched: 5. This CDR3 contains 13 residues. Per the germline V gene, CDR1 is MDHEN and CDR2 is SYDVKM.

The chain has TRBV19 and TRBJ2-7, with 9 bases matching TRBD2. This CDR3 region has 16 residues. The V gene end was trimmed by 5 bases and the J gene end by 1 base; junction bases not matched to a gene: 9. Germline CDR1 and CDR2: LNHDA and SQIVND (reference sequence). Written as DNA, the CDR3 is TGTGCCAGTAGTCAGGACAGGACTAGCGCTTCCTACGAGCAGTACTTC. Amino acid sequence: CASSQDRTSASYEQYF.

The chain is built from TRBV6-6 and TRBJ1-5; the D gene is possibly TRBD1 (5 bases). This CDR3 is built from 14 residues. Trimming removed 2 bases from V and 3 bases from J, with 8 bases in between. Germline values: CDR1 MNHNY, CDR2 SVGAGI (reference sequence). Here the CDR3 DNA reads TGTGCCAGCAGTTACGGGGGGGTCAATCAGCCCCAGCATTTT. This encodes CASSYGGVNQPQHF.

This clonotype was seen a handful of times. The junction and the germline gene differ at one end; a read error may be behind it. The rearrangement joins TRBV19 to TRBJ2-6; 14 bases agree with TRBD2. Germline V gene sequence: CDR1 LNHDA, CDR2 SQIVND (reference sequence). The length of the CDR3 is 19 residues. CDR3: CASSATRLAGGPGASVLTF. As DNA, the CDR3 is TGTGCCAGTAGTGCCACGCGACTAGCGGGAGGGCCTGGGGCCAGCGTCCTGACTTTC.

This clonotype was observed many times. The chain has TRBV19 and TRBJ1-5; D is uncertain. The CDR3 is made up of 16 amino acids. V was cut by 0 bases and J by 0 bases, with 9 bases left in between. CDR1 LNHDA and CDR2 SQIVND come from the germline V gene (reference sequence). The CDR3 region has the DNA TGTGCCAGTAGTATAGATCTGTACGGTAGCAATCAGCCCCAGCATTTT. Protein sequence: CASSIDLYGSNQPQHF.

This clonotype was seen a few times. CDR3 in DNA: TGTGCCAGCATCCCCAGGGGAGGGAACACCGGGGAGCTGTTTTTT. Translation: CASIPRGGNTGELFF. The rearrangement joins TRBV6-6 to TRBJ2-2; D tentatively fits TRBD1 or TRBD2 (6 bases each). The length of the CDR3 is 15 residues. Germline V lookup: CDR1 MNHNY, CDR2 SVGAGI (reference sequence). With 7 bases removed from V and 1 base from J, the gap between germline ends came to 13 bases.

This sequence joins TRBV29-1 and TRBJ2-4; no definite D call. This CDR3 comprises 13 residues. Per the germline V gene, CDR1 is SQVTM and CDR2 is ANQGSEA. The V gene lost 6 bases and the J gene lost 1 base, with 10 bases spanning the gap. In nucleotides, the CDR3 is TGCAGCGTGAAAGGACGGGCCAAAAACATTCAGTACTTC. Its protein product is CSVKGRAKNIQYF.

The genes are TRBV10-2 and TRBJ1-6; 7 positions agree with TRBD1. CDR3 size: 14 residues. Germline V gives CDR1 WSHSY, CDR2 SAAADI. J gave up 7 bases and V 2 bases, and 2 bases lay outside the gene matches. Here the CDR3 DNA reads TGCGCCAGCAGTGAGGCAGGGGGGAATTCACCCCTCCACTTT. It specifies CASSEAGGNSPLHF.

The sample holds many counts of this clonotype. The genes are TRBV12-3 or TRBV12-4 and TRBJ2-7; 7 nucleotides match TRBD2. The CDR3 has 12 residues. The J segment lost 5 bases and the V segment lost 6 bases, leaving 4 bases of the junction unmatched. The CDR3 here is CASSASGHEQYF. The CDR3, as DNA: TGTGCCAGCAGCGCTAGCGGACACGAGCAGTACTTC.

This chain joins TRBV27 and TRBJ2-7; no reliable D call. The V and J ends lost 6 bases and 4 bases respectively, with 10 bases between them. The CDR3 runs to 12 residues. Germline CDR1 reads MNHEY; CDR2 reads SMNVEV (reference sequence). CDR3 bases: TGTGCCAGCAGGGGGTCGCTTTACGAGCAGTACTTC. It specifies CASRGSLYEQYF.

CDR3 bases: TGCGCCAGCAGCTTGGACAGGGTGGGTGAGCAGTTCTTC. Translation: CASSLDRVGEQFF. This chain links TRBV5-1 with TRBJ2-1; D possibly corresponds to TRBD1 (6 bases). Per germline, CDR1 SGHRS and CDR2 YFSETQ. The CDR3 spans 13 residues. V was clipped by 0 bases and J by 9 bases, with 10 bases between them.

The rearrangement joins TRBV25-1 to TRBJ1-6; D is unclear. The length of the CDR3 is 14 residues. V shed 4 bases and J shed 7 bases, with 11 bases lying between them. Germline-derived CDR1 and CDR2 are MGHDK and SYGVNS. The CDR3 loop is CASSAYFSNSPLHF. CDR3 coding DNA: TGTGCCAGCAGTGCTTACTTCTCCAATTCACCCCTCCACTTT. Using reference TRBV25-1 and TRBJ1-6 for the parts outside the CDR3, the full variable domain is EADIYQTPRYLVIGTGKKITLECSQTMGHDKMYWYQQDPGMELHLIHYSYGVNSTEKGDLSSESTVSRIRTEHFPLTLESARPSHTSQYLCASSAYFSNSPLHFGNGTRLTVT.